One sample yielded the 18 T cell receptor beta chains listed below, sequenced in a study of metastatic and nonmetastatic thyroid tumors. Patients were all untreated before their thyroid surgery. MiXCR re-clonotyped the PCR reads for TCRdb. This sample yields tens of thousands of clones, of which 15% are seen a single time; approximately 3.4% belongs to the top ten. The sequencing input was blood. The receptors shown here come from a female donor with papillary thyroid cancer or a benign thyroid nodule (not recorded which). Some clones in this sample may be carry-over from other donors' samples.

The gene calls are TRBV11-2 and TRBJ1-6, with TRBD1 matching over 10 bases. This CDR3 comprises 15 residues. V gave up 1 base and J gave up 10 bases; unmatched junction bases: 4. Germline lookup yields CDR1 SGHAT and CDR2 FQNNGV. The DNA of the CDR3 is TGTGCCAGCAGCTTAGGACAGGGGGCTTACTCACCCCTCCACTTT. It translates to CASSLGQGAYSPLHF.

This clone was counted ten times or more. The CDR3 spells CASSPGLAGVNEQFF. The CDR3 DNA reads as TGTGCCAGTAGCCCGGGACTAGCGGGAGTTAATGAGCAGTTCTTC. The chain joins TRBV19 to TRBJ2-1; 14 bases map to TRBD2. The trim removed 6 bases at V and 7 bases at J, leaving 5 bases unmatched. CDR1 and CDR2 (germline): LNHDA, SQIVND (reference sequence). The CDR3 length is 15 residues.

This clone was recorded at least ten times. Given a much more abundant clone one base away, this may be a read error. V and J are TRBV4-2 and TRBJ2-5; D is uncertain. The CDR3 loop spans 14 amino acids. In germline, CDR1 is LGHNA, CDR2 YNFKEQ. The CDR3 protein is CASSQDIKEETQCF. DNA of the CDR3: TGTGCCAGCAGCCAAGACATTAAGGAAGAGACCCAGTGCTTC.

In its sample, this clone ranks as medium-sized. Other DNA sequences in the same sample also yield this CDR3. The J gene is TRBJ2-7, the V gene TRBV6-1; D is undetermined. Germline CDR1 reads MNHNS; CDR2 reads SASEGT. The CDR3 extends over 15 amino acids. V was clipped by 6 bases and J by 6 bases, with 21 bases between them. CDR3 sequence reads: CASSPGWVGRAEQYF. The CDR3 nucleotides read TGTGCCAGCAGCCCCGGATGGGTAGGGCGTGCCGAGCAGTACTTC.

In its sample, this clone was seen many times. V and J are TRBV2 and TRBJ1-4; 9 bases are a match to TRBD1. The CDR3 is made up of 14 amino acids. J was trimmed by 7 bases and V by 7 bases; bases with no gene match: 7. Germline V gene sequence: CDR1 SNHLY, CDR2 FYNNEI. CDR3 residues: CASTRTGEGEKLFF. As DNA, the CDR3 is TGTGCCAGCACCCGGACAGGGGAGGGTGAAAAACTGTTTTTT.

In its sample, this clone was seen many times. The CDR3 loop is CASSFPGKNPIQYF. The CDR3 DNA reads TGTGCCAGCAGCTTTCCGGGGAAAAACCCCATTCAGTACTTC. The gene calls are TRBV7-3 and TRBJ2-4; D possibly corresponds to TRBD2 (5 bases). This CDR3 spans 14 amino acids. The V gene lost 3 bases and the J gene lost 9 bases, with 15 bases spanning the gap. Per the germline V gene, CDR1 is SGHTA and CDR2 is FQGTGA.

By share of the sample, this clone is medium-sized (0.01 to 0.1%). The chain couples TRBV6-1 to TRBJ2-7; possible D gene TRBD2, 6 bases. This CDR3 is built from 13 residues. Germline V lookup: CDR1 MNHNS, CDR2 SASEGT. Trimming removed 6 bases from V and 4 bases from J, with 13 bases in between. The CDR3 loop is CASRPPGTYEQYF. In nucleotides, the CDR3 is TGTGCCAGCAGACCTCCCGGGACTTACGAGCAGTACTTC.

Many counts were recorded for this clone. This chain joins TRBV24-1 and TRBJ2-3; no definite D call. The CDR3 is 13 residues long. Germline loops: CDR1 KGHDR, CDR2 SFDVKD. The V gene lost 5 bases and the J gene lost 8 bases, with 13 bases spanning the gap. The CDR3 DNA reads TGTGCCACCAGTGGGGAAAACAAGGGTACGCAGTATTTT. It codes for CATSGENKGTQYF.

In its sample, this clone was seen a few times. Mismatch with germline at one junction end may stem from a read error. The chain employs TRBV28 and TRBJ2-4; TRBD1 is a possible D gene (7 bases). The CDR3 sequence is 16 residues long. CDR1 is MDHEN, CDR2 SYDVKM, per germline. The CDR3 DNA reads as TGTGCCAGCAGTTTGGGACAGATACTAGCCAAAAACATTAAGTACTTC. It specifies CASSLGQILAKNIKYF. Supplemented by reference TRBV28 and TRBJ2-4, the full variable domain reads DVKVTQSSRYLVKRTGEKVFLECVQDMDHENMFWYRQDPGLGLRLIYFSYDVKMKEKGDIPEGYSVSREKKERFSLILESASTNQTSMYLCASSLGQILAKNIKYFGAGTRLSVL.

The chain uses TRBV27 and TRBJ2-7, with D maybe TRBD2 (6 bases). V dropped 6 bases and J dropped 6 bases, with 21 bases sitting between them. From germline, CDR1 is MNHEY and CDR2 SMNVEV (reference sequence). CDR3 length: 15 residues. Here the CDR3 reads CASSRAAVGGGEQYF. In DNA form, the CDR3 reads TGTGCCAGCAGCCGAGCGGCAGTGGGGGGTGGCGAGCAGTACTTC.

This clone has at least ten counts. The genes are TRBV7-2 and TRBJ2-7, with 8 bases that match TRBD1. Germline V gives CDR1 SGHTA, CDR2 FQGNSA. This CDR3 has 14 residues. With 4 bases clipped from V and 7 bases from J, the junction kept 9 bases outside the gene matches. The CDR3 here is CASSSTGGREEQYF. CDR3 DNA sequence: TGTGCCAGCAGCTCAACAGGGGGTAGGGAGGAGCAGTACTTC.

This clone was picked up a small number of times. The V call is TRBV12-3 or TRBV12-4, the J call TRBJ2-2, with unresolved D. There are 15 residues in the CDR3. V gave up 6 bases and J gave up 6 bases, with 17 bases separating them. The CDR3 here is CASRPLADFSGELFF. In DNA form, the CDR3 reads TGTGCCAGCAGGCCCCTTGCGGATTTCTCCGGGGAGCTGTTTTTT.

This clone was recorded many times. The V and J genes are TRBV4-1 and TRBJ2-1; TRBD2 is a possible D gene (6 bases). This CDR3 has 17 amino acids. Trimming took 2 bases from V and 0 from J, leaving 14 bases between them. Looked up from germline, CDR1 is MGHRA and CDR2 is YSYEKL. The CDR3: CASSQLPGTFSYNEQFF. The CDR3 coding sequence is TGCGCCAGCAGCCAACTACCCGGGACTTTCTCCTACAATGAGCAGTTCTTC.

This clone was observed many times. J is TRBJ2-5 and V is TRBV5-1; TRBD1 might be the D (5 bases). Germline V gives CDR1 SGHRS, CDR2 YFSETQ. The germline V and J ends were trimmed by 4 bases and 4 bases, with 20 bases remaining between them. The CDR3 contains 16 residues. The chain's CDR3 is CASSIPREEVTETQYF. The CDR3 DNA sequence: TGCGCCAGCAGCATTCCCAGGGAAGAGGTTACAGAGACCCAGTACTTC. The variable domain in full, with the rest retrieved from reference TRBV5-1 and TRBJ2-5, is KAGVTQTPRYLIKTRGQQVTLSCSPISGHRSVSWYQQTPGQGLQFLFEYFSETQRNKGNFPGRFSGRQFSNSRSEMNVSTLELGDSALYLCASSIPREEVTETQYFGPGTRLLVL.

As for this clone: A junction end diverges from the germline sequence, so it may reflect a read error. V gene TRBV11-1 combines with J gene TRBJ2-1, with a tentative D call TRBD2 (5 bases). The CDR3 runs 15 residues. Germline V lookup: CDR1 SGHAT, CDR2 FQDESV (reference sequence). CDR3 in amino acids: CASSLAYGGYIEQFF. The CDR3 DNA is TGTGCGAGCAGCTTAGCGTACGGAGGCTACATTGAGCAGTTCTTC.

Concerning this clone itself: The junction departs from germline at one end; a sequencing error may be responsible. The chain has TRBV6-4 and TRBJ2-2, with D perhaps TRBD2 (6 bases). The CDR3 runs to 14 residues. Germline-derived CDR1 and CDR2 are MRHNA and SNTAGT. CDR3 residues: CASSYSIGSGELFF. The DNA of the CDR3 is TGTGCCAGCAGTTACTCTATCGGGAGCGGGGAGCTGTTTTTT.

Many counts were recorded for this clone. The gene calls are TRBV5-6 and TRBJ2-1; D is uncertain. Germline V gene sequence: CDR1 SGHDT, CDR2 YYEEEE. V shed 4 bases and J shed 6 bases, with 14 bases lying between them. CDR3 length equals 14 residues. This CDR3 reads CASSNMVLSNEQFF. CDR3 DNA: TGTGCCAGCAGCAACATGGTCCTTAGCAATGAGCAGTTCTTC.

This clone came up once. The rearrangement links TRBV11-2 to TRBJ1-2; maybe TRBD1 (6 bases). CDR1 is SGHAT and CDR2 is FQNNGV in the germline V gene. V was pared by 1 base and J by 8 bases, with 11 bases between. This CDR3 contains 13 residues. DNA of the CDR3: TGTGCCAGCAGCTTAGCCGGGGGCGACGGCTACACCTTC. The encoded protein is CASSLAGGDGYTF.